This section outlines one T cell receptor beta chain sequence together with its context. Time point noted: persistent/refractory GD, antithyroid drugs over 5 years with positive TRAb. Preparation of the TCR library used RNA extracted from PBMCs. The sample originates from a study of regulatory T cells in long-lasting Graves disease. Study-level background: Persistence in Graves' disease required over 5 years of antithyroid drugs plus positive TSH receptor antibodies.

To make TCR beta libraries, researchers used iRepertoire HTBI primers and Arm-PCR of CDR3 regions. MiXCR was run by TCRdb on the multiplex PCR reads, yielding one entry per CDR3 protein. The repertoire holds more than 650,000 distinct CDR3 sequences, with about 32% as singletons. The sequenced sample was peripheral blood mononuclear cells (PBMCs), obtained when the disease was refractory, from a patient treated with antithyroid drugs. The source of this sequence is a female donor with Graves disease.

CDR3 in DNA: TGTGCCAGCAGTTACGGGGACAGGAGCGAGTGGGGCTACACCTTC. Its protein product is CASSYGDRSEWGYTF. The chain has TRBV6-5 and TRBJ1-2; 8 bases are shared with TRBD1. The CDR3 runs to 15 residues. Germline CDR1 reads MNHEY; CDR2 reads SVGAGI. Germline trimming cut 2 bases from V and 8 bases from J; bases unmatched to any gene: 10.